This TCR beta chain was recovered during a study of blood T cell repertoires in COVID-19. Across the study: Both acute and convalescent COVID-19 samples were obtained from the United States, Italy and Spain. In each case, the material was cDNA or gDNA derived from T cells, B-cell-depleted T cells, or PBMCs.

Germline-derived CDR1 and CDR2 are LNHDA and SQIVND (reference sequence). The CDR3 extends over 18 amino acids. V lost 6 bases, J lost 1 base, and 17 bases stayed unmatched. This clone was seen a handful of times. In the source study's methods: Counts of nucleated cells, estimated from reference gene primer amplification, were obtained. TCRdb keeps only in-frame clones here, not all; method: immunoSEQ multiplex PCR. That table gives V, J and clone size, and the DNA gave D and trimming. Counted here are about 120,000 clones, about four fifths occurring once; the ten biggest clones make up about 2.5%. The chain has TRBV19 and TRBJ2-7; 8 bases map to TRBD2. Sequenced: peripheral blood. The sequence was obtained from a man between 65 and 85 years old with acute or convalescent COVID-19. The CDR3 sequence is CASSPGGGGGPTSYEQYF. DNA for the CDR3: TGTGCCAGTAGCCCCGGGGGGGGCGGGGGGCCTACATCCTACGAGCAGTACTTC.